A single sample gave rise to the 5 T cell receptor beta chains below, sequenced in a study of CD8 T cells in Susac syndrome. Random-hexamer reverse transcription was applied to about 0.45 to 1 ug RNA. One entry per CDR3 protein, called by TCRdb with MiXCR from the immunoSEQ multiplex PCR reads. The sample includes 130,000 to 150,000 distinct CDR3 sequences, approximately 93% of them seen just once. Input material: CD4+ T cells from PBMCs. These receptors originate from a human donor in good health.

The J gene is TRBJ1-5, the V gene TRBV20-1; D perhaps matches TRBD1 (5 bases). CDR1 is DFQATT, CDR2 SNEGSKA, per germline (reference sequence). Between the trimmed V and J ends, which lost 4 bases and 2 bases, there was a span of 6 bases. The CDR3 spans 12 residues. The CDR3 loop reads CSAMGGNQPQHF. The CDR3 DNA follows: TGCAGTGCTATGGGGGGCAATCAGCCCCAGCATTTT.

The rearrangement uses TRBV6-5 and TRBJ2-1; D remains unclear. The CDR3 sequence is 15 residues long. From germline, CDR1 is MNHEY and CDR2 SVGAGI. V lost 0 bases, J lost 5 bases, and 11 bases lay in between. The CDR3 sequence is CASSYSSLTHNEQFF. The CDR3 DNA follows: TGTGCCAGCAGTTACTCGAGTCTGACCCACAATGAGCAGTTCTTC.

CDR3 in DNA: TGTGCCAGCAGCTCTAAGTCCCTCCCGAACACCGGGGAGCTGTTTTTT. This translates into CASSSKSLPNTGELFF. The chain carries TRBV5-4 and TRBJ2-2; D call uncertain. Germline values: CDR1 SGHNT, CDR2 YYREEE (reference sequence). Trimming removed 3 bases at V and 0 bases at J, with 12 bases between. The CDR3 is made up of 16 amino acids.

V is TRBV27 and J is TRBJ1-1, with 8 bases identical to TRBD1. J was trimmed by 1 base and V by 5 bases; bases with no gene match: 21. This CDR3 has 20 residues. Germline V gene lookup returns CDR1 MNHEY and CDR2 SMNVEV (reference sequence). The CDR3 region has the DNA TGTGCCAGCAGTACGTCTCCGGGACAGGCGAATCCGGTTGGGAACACTGAAGCTTTCTTT. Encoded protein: CASSTSPGQANPVGNTEAFF.

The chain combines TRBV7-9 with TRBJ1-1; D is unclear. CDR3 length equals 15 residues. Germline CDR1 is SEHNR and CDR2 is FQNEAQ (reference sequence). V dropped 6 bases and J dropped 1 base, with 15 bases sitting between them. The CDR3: CASRYNSFENTEAFF. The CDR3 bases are TGTGCCAGCAGGTACAATTCCTTTGAGAACACTGAAGCTTTCTTT.